This T cell receptor (beta chain) originates from a study of CXCR3-negative and CXCR3-positive naive CD8 T cells. On this clonotype: The antigen is not known.

Libraries were UMI-labeled 5' RACE TRB cDNA. TCRdb derives one entry per CDR3 protein from the 5' RACE reads, leaving out DNA. The repertoire table contains several thousand distinct CDR3 sequences. Whole-study findings and limits: Memory CD8+ T cell repertoires were far less diverse than both naive subsets. Hydrophobicity of TRB CDR3s was greater in CXCR3-positive naive cells than in CXCR3-negative naive cells.

Germline V gives CDR1 SQVTM, CDR2 ANQGSEA. The length of the CDR3 is 12 residues. This receptor was obtained from a human donor in good health. Some clones in this sample may be carry-over from other donors' samples. This chain connects TRBV29-1 to TRBJ2-7. The sequencing input was naive CXCR3+ CD8+ T cells from blood. Subset denoted: CD45RO-CCR7+CD27+CD95- naive CD8+ T cells expressing CXCR3 (TNR3+). CDR3 sequence: CSARSDSYEQYF.